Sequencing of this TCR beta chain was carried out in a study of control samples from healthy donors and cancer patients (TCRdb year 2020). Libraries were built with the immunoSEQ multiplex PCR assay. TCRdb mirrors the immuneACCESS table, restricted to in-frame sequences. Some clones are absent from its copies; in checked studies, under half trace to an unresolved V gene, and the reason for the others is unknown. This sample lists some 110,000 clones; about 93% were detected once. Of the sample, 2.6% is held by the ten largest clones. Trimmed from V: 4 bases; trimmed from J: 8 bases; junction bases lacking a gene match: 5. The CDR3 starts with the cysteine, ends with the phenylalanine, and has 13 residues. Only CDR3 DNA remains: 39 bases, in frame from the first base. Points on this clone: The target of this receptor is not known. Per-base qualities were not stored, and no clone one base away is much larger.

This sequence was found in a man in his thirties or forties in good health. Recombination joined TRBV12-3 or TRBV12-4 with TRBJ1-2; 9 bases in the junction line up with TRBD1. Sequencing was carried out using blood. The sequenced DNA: TGTGCCAGCAGTTGGGACAGGGATTCGGGCTACACCTTC. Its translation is CASSWDRDSGYTF.